Following are 22 T cell receptor beta chains from one sample sequenced in a study of T cell clonality in common variable immunodeficiency. Study-level results: Common variable immunodeficiency TCR beta sequences reportedly had fewer deletions and N-nucleotide insertions.

Antigen specificity for these receptors is unknown. Sequenced by immunoSEQ multiplex PCR; TCRdb stores in-frame clones only, minus some. The record shows fewer than 25,000 clones for this sample, with no singletons present. Sequencing was performed on peripheral blood mononuclear cells. The receptors come from a human donor with common variable immunodeficiency.

This clone was observed many times. Read data end 3 residues before the CDR3 end; the end is taken from the germline J gene. The rearrangement joins TRBV6-2 or TRBV6-3 to TRBJ2-1; 10 nucleotides agree with TRBD2. The germline V gene encodes CDR1 MNHEY and CDR2 SVGEGT. Trimming cost V 5 bases and J 5 bases; bases outside gene matches: 9. This CDR3 spans 16 amino acids. Partial CDR3 DNA: TGTGCCAGCAGTGCCGGGACTAGCGAGACCAACAATGAG. Its protein is CASSAGTSETNNE. The full CDR3 protein is CASSAGTSETNNEQFF.

Concerning this clone itself: The DNA ends 3 residues before the CDR3 does, and the rest of the CDR3 is filled in from the germline J gene. This chain uses TRBV7-2 with TRBJ2-4; 7 nucleotides align to TRBD2. V was pared by 5 bases and J by 7 bases, with 8 bases of the junction left unmatched. This CDR3 is built from 14 residues. Germline V gives CDR1 SGHTA, CDR2 FQGNSA. The part of the CDR3 DNA that was read is TGTGCCAGCAGCCCTCATGCGGGAGTGAACATT. Translation: CASSPHAGVNI. The full CDR3 is CASSPHAGVNIQYF.

This clone has a count of ten or more. The CDR3 DNA, read in part, is TGTGCCAGCAGCTTAAATGCAGGCCAACCC. Translated, it gives CASSLNAGQP. The whole CDR3 sequence reads CASSLNAGQPLHF. The V call is TRBV7-3, the J call TRBJ1-6; D gene unclear. The CDR3 end is not reached by the read, which stops 3 residues before it; the germline J gene fills it in. Trimming removed 1 base from V and 12 bases from J, with 10 bases in between. Germline assignment: CDR1 SGHTA and CDR2 FQGTGA. There are 13 residues in the CDR3. Variable domain in full (rest from reference TRBV7-3 and TRBJ1-6): GAGVSQTPSNKVTEKGKYVELRCDPISGHTALYWYRQSLGQGPEFLIYFQGTGAADDSGLPNDRFFAVRPEGSVSTLKIQRTERGDSAVYLCASSLNAGQPLHFGNGTRLTVT.

This clone was counted many times. The sequenced fragment ends 3 residues before the CDR3 boundary, so the rest is inferred from the germline J gene. This chain uses TRBV4-1 with TRBJ2-2; TRBD1 aligns across 12 bases. After removal of 7 bases from V and 0 bases from J, the junction contained 3 bases not matched to a gene. The CDR3 extends over 16 amino acids. In germline, CDR1 is MGHRA, CDR2 YSYEKL. CDR3 DNA (partial): TGCGCCAGCACCCGGGACAGGGGGCCGAACACCGGGGAG. As protein: CASTRDRGPNTGE. The entire CDR3 reads CASTRDRGPNTGELFF.

This clone was counted a few times. The CDR3 goes on 3 residues after the read ends, and that part is filled in from the germline J gene. The chain has TRBV30 and TRBJ1-1, with D maybe TRBD1 (5 bases). Germline values: CDR1 GTSNPN, CDR2 SVGIG (reference sequence). The V gene lost 0 bases and the J gene lost 3 bases, with 17 bases spanning the gap. This CDR3 spans 16 amino acids. CDR3 bases read: TGTGCCTGGAGTGTTAACGGGGGTGTGGGGTACACTGAA. Translating gives CAWSVNGGVGYTE. The whole CDR3 reads CAWSVNGGVGYTEAFF.

At least ten counts were recorded for this clone. The read finishes 3 residues shy of the CDR3 end, and the germline J gene is used to complete it. This chain uses TRBV19 with TRBJ1-2; 10 nucleotides align to TRBD1. Germline loops: CDR1 LNHDA, CDR2 SQIVND (reference sequence). This CDR3 has 15 amino acids. V lost 6 bases to trimming and J lost 3 bases; unmatched junction nucleotides: 7. The CDR3 sequence is CASSRGTGVDYGYTF. CDR3 DNA (partial): TGTGCCAGTAGCAGAGGGACAGGGGTTGACTATGGC.

As concerns this clone: The CDR3 goes on 3 residues after the read ends, and that part is filled in from the germline J gene. The gene calls are TRBV7-6 and TRBJ1-2, with 7 bases aligning to TRBD1. CDR3 length: 15 amino acids. The V gene end was trimmed by 5 bases and the J gene end by 2 bases; junction bases not matched to a gene: 8. Per germline, CDR1 SGHVS and CDR2 FNYEAQ. CDR3 in amino acids: CASSPQQGGNYGYTF. CDR3 DNA (partial): TGTGCCAGCAGCCCTCAGCAGGGGGGAAACTATGGC.

This clone was detected ten times or more. Read data end 3 residues before the CDR3 end; the end is taken from the germline J gene. The V and J genes are TRBV19 and TRBJ1-2, with 12 bases lining up with TRBD1. The CDR3 has 14 amino acids. Germline loops: CDR1 LNHDA, CDR2 SQIVND (reference sequence). V trimming: 3 bases; J trimming: 7 bases; junction bases outside the gene matches: 3. The CDR3 loop is CASSMGTGGSGYTF. CDR3 bases read: TGTGCCAGTAGTATGGGGACAGGGGGCTCTGGC.

This clone was observed many times. The CDR3 end is not reached by the read, which stops 3 residues before it; the germline J gene fills it in. The chain joins TRBV10-1 to TRBJ1-1; D is unresolved. V was shortened by 5 bases and J by 7 bases, with 11 bases between the two germline ends. CDR3 length equals 12 residues. Looked up from germline, CDR1 is WNHNN and CDR2 is SYGVQD (reference sequence). The sequenced part of the CDR3 DNA is TGCGCCAGCAGTCCCATTCGAGGTGAA. It encodes CASSPIRGE. The complete CDR3 protein is CASSPIRGEAFF.

This clone was observed at least ten times. The read ends 3 residues early relative to the CDR3; the germline J gene fills the gap. The V and J genes are TRBV19 and TRBJ2-1, with 11 bases identical to TRBD1. From germline, CDR1 is LNHDA and CDR2 SQIVND (reference sequence). J gave up 5 bases and V 7 bases, and 4 bases lay outside the gene matches. This CDR3 is 14 amino acids long. CDR3 loop: CASKRDRGDNEQFF. CDR3 bases read: TGTGCCAGTAAAAGGGACAGGGGGGACAATGAG. Full variable domain (remainder filled in from reference TRBV19 and TRBJ2-1): DGGITQSPKYLFRKEGQNVTLSCEQNLNHDAMYWYRQDPGQGLRLIYYSQIVNDFQKGDIAEGYSVSREKKESFPLTVTSAQKNPTAFYLCASKRDRGDNEQFFGPGTRLTVL.

With respect to this clone: The CDR3 end falls 3 residues outside the read, so it is completed with the germline J gene. The chain has TRBV20-1 and TRBJ2-5, with 10 positions matching TRBD2. CDR1 DFQATT and CDR2 SNEGSKA come from the germline V gene (reference sequence). The CDR3 runs 15 residues. V trimming: 0 bases; J trimming: 6 bases; junction bases outside the gene matches: 7. Partial CDR3 DNA: TGCAGTGCTAGAGACTCGGGACTAGCGATCCAGACC. It yields the protein CSARDSGLAIQT. The whole CDR3 protein reads CSARDSGLAIQTQYF.

At least ten counts were recorded for this clone. The read ends 3 residues early relative to the CDR3; the germline J gene fills the gap. The genes are TRBV5-1 and TRBJ2-1, with 12 bases lining up with TRBD1. CDR1 is SGHRS and CDR2 is YFSETQ in the germline V gene. V shed 5 bases and J 9 bases; nucleotides not matched to a gene: 15. The CDR3 is made up of 17 amino acids. The sequenced part of the CDR3 DNA is TGCGCCAGCAGAGGGACAGGGGGCGGTGCGACCGACTTTGAG. This translates into CASRGTGGGATDFE. Given in full, the CDR3 is CASRGTGGGATDFEQFF. Full variable domain (missing parts from reference TRBV5-1 and TRBJ2-1): KAGVTQTPRYLIKTRGQQVTLSCSPISGHRSVSWYQQTPGQGLQFLFEYFSETQRNKGNFPGRFSGRQFSNSRSEMNVSTLELGDSALYLCASRGTGGGATDFEQFFGPGTRLTVL.

This clone showed up many times. The junction departs from germline at one end; a sequencing error may be responsible. The read stops 3 residues short of the end of the CDR3; the missing end is completed from the germline J gene. The chain has TRBV18 and TRBJ2-2, with TRBD2 identical over 11 bases. This CDR3 is built from 15 residues. CDR1 is KGHSH, CDR2 LQKENI, per germline. The CDR3 bases that were read are TGTGCCAGCTCACCGACTAGCGGGAACCCCGGGGAG. Amino acids: CASSPTSGNPGE. The full CDR3 reads CASSPTSGNPGELFF.

This clone was detected many times. The read terminates 3 residues ahead of where the CDR3 ends, so the germline J gene completes it. The V call is TRBV19, the J call TRBJ1-3; 8 bases map to TRBD1. J lost 5 bases, V lost 2 bases, and 11 bases had no gene match. This CDR3 is built from 17 residues. Germline V gene sequence: CDR1 LNHDA, CDR2 SQIVND (reference sequence). The CDR3: CASSIRPGTGRRNTIYF. The part of the CDR3 DNA that was read is TGTGCCAGTAGTATAAGACCCGGGACAGGACGGAGAAACACC.

At least ten counts were recorded for this clone. The DNA ends 3 residues before the CDR3 does, and the rest of the CDR3 is filled in from the germline J gene. The chain has TRBV20-1 and TRBJ1-2; D is ambiguous. This CDR3 contains 12 residues. Germline CDR1 DFQATT, CDR2 SNEGSKA (reference sequence). CDR3 bases read: TGCAGTGCCCCCCGCGAGGGTCGGGGC. Its protein is CSAPREGRG. The whole CDR3 protein is CSAPREGRGYTF.

This clone has ten or more counts. The CDR3 is cut off 3 residues early in the read; its end comes from the germline J gene. The chain links TRBV29-1 to TRBJ2-7; the match to TRBD2 covers 11 bases. Trimming at V came to 8 bases and at J to 6 bases, leaving 6 bases not matched to a gene. Germline CDR1 and CDR2: SQVTM and ANQGSEA. The CDR3 is 12 residues long. Incomplete CDR3 DNA: TGCAGCCCCGTGACTAGCGGGACCGAG. Protein product: CSPVTSGTE. The CDR3, in full, reads CSPVTSGTEQYF.

The table lists this clone with a few counts. Read coverage stops 3 residues before the CDR3 terminus; the germline J gene supplies the remainder. The chain couples TRBV19 to TRBJ1-5; the D gene is possibly TRBD1 (5 bases). Per the germline V gene, CDR1 is LNHDA and CDR2 is SQIVND (reference sequence). The length of the CDR3 is 17 residues. With 0 bases removed from V and 6 bases from J, the gap between germline ends came to 18 bases. CDR3 DNA (partial): TGTGCCAGTAGTATAGATCAGGGAGTGCCCGGGAGTCAGCCC. Its protein product is CASSIDQGVPGSQP. The full-length CDR3 reads as CASSIDQGVPGSQPQHF.

This clone was seen many times. The part of the CDR3 DNA that was read is TGCGCCAGCAGCTTTTCCGGGGGCACCGGGGAG. Amino acids: CASSFSGGTGE. The entire CDR3 protein reads CASSFSGGTGELFF. V is TRBV5-1 and J is TRBJ2-2; a weak D match, TRBD2 (6 bases). The read terminates 3 residues before the CDR3 end, so the remaining end is supplied by the germline J gene. The CDR3 consists of 14 residues. CDR1 is SGHRS, CDR2 YFSETQ, per germline. The V and J ends lost 2 bases and 4 bases respectively, with 9 bases between them.

This clone appeared many times. The read halts 3 residues ahead of the CDR3 end, with the missing end drawn from the germline J gene. V gene TRBV5-1 combines with J gene TRBJ2-5; 11 nucleotides align to TRBD2. Germline lookup yields CDR1 SGHRS and CDR2 YFSETQ. This CDR3 has 15 residues. Losses at the gene ends were 3 bases for V and 1 base for J; bases not matched to a gene: 2. The CDR3 region is CASSWGLAVQETQYF. The CDR3 DNA, read in part, is TGCGCCAGCAGCTGGGGACTAGCGGTCCAAGAGACC.

This clone was seen many times. From the germline J gene comes the end of the CDR3, since the read stops 3 residues before it. The chain combines TRBV30 with TRBJ1-6; D unclear. The CDR3 contains 12 residues. The germline gives CDR1 GTSNPN, CDR2 SVGIG (reference sequence). V lost 5 bases, J lost 7 bases, and 9 bases lay in between. The sequenced CDR3 bases are TGTGCCTGGCGGGTCTCAAATTCACCC. The encoded protein is CAWRVSNSP. The whole CDR3 reads CAWRVSNSPLHF.

This clone showed up many times. The read terminates 3 residues before the CDR3 end, so the remaining end is supplied by the germline J gene. V is TRBV18 and J is TRBJ2-4, with D possibly TRBD2 on 6 matching bases. Between the trimmed V and J ends, which lost 6 bases and 0 bases, there was a span of 30 bases. The CDR3 loop spans 21 amino acids. The germline CDR1 and CDR2 sequences are KGHSH and LQKENI. CDR3 DNA, as far as it was read: TGTGCCAGCTCTCTCGGCCAACCTGGAGGGCTAGCGACACTAGCCAAAAACATT. Its protein is CASSLGQPGGLATLAKNI. The full CDR3 protein is CASSLGQPGGLATLAKNIQYF.

This clone was observed many times. The read comes to an end 3 residues before the CDR3 does, leaving the germline J gene to fill in the end. V usage is TRBV2 and J usage is TRBJ2-2; 7 bases are shared with TRBD1. Germline loops: CDR1 SNHLY, CDR2 FYNNEI. The trim removed 6 bases at V and 3 bases at J, leaving 4 bases unmatched. The CDR3 is made up of 14 amino acids. The DNA read from the CDR3 is TGTGCCAGCAGGAGCACAGGGGACACCGGGGAG. This sequence encodes CASRSTGDTGE. The whole CDR3 protein is CASRSTGDTGELFF.